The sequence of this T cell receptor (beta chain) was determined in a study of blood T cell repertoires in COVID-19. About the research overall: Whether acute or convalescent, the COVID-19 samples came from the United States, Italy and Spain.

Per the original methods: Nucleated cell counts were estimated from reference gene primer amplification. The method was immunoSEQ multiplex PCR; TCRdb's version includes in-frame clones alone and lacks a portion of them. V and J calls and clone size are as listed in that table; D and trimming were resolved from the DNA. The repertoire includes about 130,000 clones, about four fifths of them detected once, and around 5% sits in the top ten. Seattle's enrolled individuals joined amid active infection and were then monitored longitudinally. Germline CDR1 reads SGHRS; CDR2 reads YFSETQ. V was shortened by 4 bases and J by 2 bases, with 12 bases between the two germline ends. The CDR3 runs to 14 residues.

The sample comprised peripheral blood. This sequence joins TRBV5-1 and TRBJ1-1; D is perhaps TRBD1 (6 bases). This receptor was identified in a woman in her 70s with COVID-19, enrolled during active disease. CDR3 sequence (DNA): TGCGCCAGCAGCATCAGGGGCGCAAACACTGAAGCTTTCTTT. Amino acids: CASSIRGANTEAFF.